The 30 T cell receptor beta chains given below trace back to one sample, sequenced in a study of CD8 T cells in Susac syndrome. The RNA input was roughly 0.45 to 1 ug, and it was reverse transcribed with random hexamers. TCRdb redid the calling of the immunoSEQ multiplex PCR reads with MiXCR, one entry per CDR3 protein. The table includes around 100,000 distinct CDR3 sequences, approximately 95% detected once. Input material: CD8+ T cells from PBMCs. These receptors all come from a human donor with Susac syndrome.

A few counts support this clonotype. This sequence joins TRBV28 and TRBJ2-7, with D maybe TRBD2 (5 bases). The V and J ends lost 3 bases and 6 bases respectively, with 9 bases between them. This CDR3 has 12 amino acids. Germline CDR1 MDHEN, CDR2 SYDVKM. CDR3 coding DNA: TGTGCCAGCAGTTTGGTAGGGAGCGAGCAGTACTTC. Translating it yields CASSLVGSEQYF.

The CDR3 coding sequence is TGCAGCGTTGACGACAGCTCCTACAATGAGCAGTTCTTC. Protein sequence: CSVDDSSYNEQFF. The gene calls are TRBV29-1 and TRBJ2-1; D is perhaps TRBD1 (5 bases). In germline, CDR1 is SQVTM, CDR2 ANQGSEA. The CDR3 spans 13 residues. Trimming took off 3 bases at V and 0 bases at J, with 6 bases between the two ends.

The rearrangement links TRBV4-1 to TRBJ1-2; D perhaps matches TRBD1 (5 bases). The CDR3 is made up of 16 amino acids. Germline-derived CDR1 and CDR2 are MGHRA and YSYEKL. Trimming removed 0 bases from V and 4 bases from J, with 15 bases in between. CDR3 DNA: TGCGCCAGCAGCCAAGAAACGGGACGTACCCCCTATGGCTACACCTTC. Translating it yields CASSQETGRTPYGYTF.

This clonotype was recorded a few times. As DNA, the CDR3 is TGTGCCAGCAGCCTCGGCACAAACTACGAGCAGTACTTC. This encodes CASSLGTNYEQYF. The rearrangement links TRBV7-9 to TRBJ2-7; D unresolved. CDR1 and CDR2 from the germline V gene are SEHNR and FQNEAQ (reference sequence). The CDR3 covers 13 residues. The V end lost 5 bases, the J end lost 3 bases, and 11 bases lay between the germline ends.

The J gene is TRBJ2-7, the V gene TRBV28, with 9 bases matching TRBD1. CDR1 and CDR2 from the germline V gene are MDHEN and SYDVKM. The CDR3 has 15 amino acids. Unmatched junction bases numbered 9, after V lost 6 bases and J lost 3 bases. The CDR3 protein is CASRPTGGGGYEQYF. CDR3 in DNA: TGTGCCAGCAGACCCACAGGGGGCGGAGGCTACGAGCAGTACTTC.

This clonotype has just one count. The CDR3 is CATSRGSYEQYF. In DNA, the CDR3 is TGTGCCACCTCCCGGGGGAGCTACGAGCAGTACTTC. The rearrangement uses TRBV15 and TRBJ2-7; the D gene is possibly TRBD2 (6 bases). The V gene lost 8 bases and the J gene lost 3 bases, with 11 bases spanning the gap. The CDR3 runs to 12 residues. Looked up from germline, CDR1 is LNHNV and CDR2 is YYDKDF (reference sequence).

The J gene is TRBJ2-7, the V gene TRBV2, with 9 bases that match TRBD1. Germline V gene sequence: CDR1 SNHLY, CDR2 FYNNEI. CDR3 size: 13 residues. Trimming took 7 bases from V and 2 from J; bases not matched to a gene: 3. The CDR3 here is CASTRTGAYEQYF. DNA of the CDR3: TGTGCCAGCACTCGGACAGGGGCCTACGAGCAGTACTTC.

V gene TRBV29-1 combines with J gene TRBJ2-1; no clear D. CDR3 length: 14 residues. Trimming removed 6 bases at V and 4 bases at J, with 16 bases between. Germline V gene data show CDR1 as SQVTM and CDR2 as ANQGSEA. The CDR3 sequence is CSVAPALGYNEQFF. CDR3 nucleotide sequence: TGCAGCGTGGCCCCAGCATTGGGGTACAATGAGCAGTTCTTC.

This chain uses TRBV5-1 with TRBJ2-7; D not resolved. Trimming removed 0 bases at V and 2 bases at J, with 12 bases between. CDR3 length equals 15 residues. Germline V lookup: CDR1 SGHRS, CDR2 YFSETQ. CDR3 loop: CASSLGGSQTYEQYF. For the CDR3, the DNA is TGCGCCAGCAGCTTGGGCGGTTCGCAGACCTACGAGCAGTACTTC. The variable domain in full, with the rest retrieved from reference TRBV5-1 and TRBJ2-7, is KAGVTQTPRYLIKTRGQQVTLSCSPISGHRSVSWYQQTPGQGLQFLFEYFSETQRNKGNFPGRFSGRQFSNSRSEMNVSTLELGDSALYLCASSLGGSQTYEQYFGPGTRLTVT.

V is TRBV18 and J is TRBJ2-7; possible D gene TRBD1, 6 bases. The ends were cut back, 3 bases at V and 4 bases at J, with 10 bases in the middle. This CDR3 is built from 13 residues. CDR1 and CDR2 from the germline V gene are KGHSH and LQKENI. CDR3 protein: CASSPGTPYEQYF. CDR3 DNA: TGTGCCAGCTCACCCGGGACACCTTACGAGCAGTACTTC.

J is TRBJ1-1 and V is TRBV29-1, with D uncertain. Trimming removed 3 bases at V and 5 bases at J, with 7 bases between. From germline, CDR1 is SQVTM and CDR2 ANQGSEA. CDR3 length: 11 amino acids. DNA for the CDR3: TGCAGCGTTGAGATAGGAACTGAAGCTTTCTTT. As protein: CSVEIGTEAFF.

The chain combines TRBV29-1 with TRBJ2-3; D is undetermined. CDR3 length: 13 residues. Per the germline V gene, CDR1 is SQVTM and CDR2 is ANQGSEA. V was trimmed by 5 bases and J by 2 bases, leaving 11 bases between them. CDR3 nucleotides: TGCAGCGTTCTCGAGCTTACCACAGATACGCAGTATTTT. This translates into CSVLELTTDTQYF.

The chain links TRBV24-1 to TRBJ2-2, with 7 nucleotides matching TRBD1. Germline loops: CDR1 KGHDR, CDR2 SFDVKD. The CDR3 runs to 16 residues. V lost 1 base, J lost 1 base, and 2 bases stayed unmatched. The CDR3 region is CATSDLRTGNTGELFF. CDR3 nucleotides: TGTGCCACCAGTGATTTAAGGACAGGGAACACCGGGGAGCTGTTTTTT.

The chain has TRBV19 and TRBJ2-1; 11 bases line up with TRBD2. Trimming cost V 7 bases and J 6 bases; bases outside gene matches: 8. The CDR3 is 15 amino acids. Per germline, CDR1 LNHDA and CDR2 SQIVND (reference sequence). The CDR3 protein is CASNPRTSGSNEQFF. The CDR3 DNA reads TGTGCCAGTAACCCTAGAACTAGCGGGAGCAATGAGCAGTTCTTC.

The chain is built from TRBV7-9 and TRBJ2-7, with TRBD1 as a possible D gene (5 bases). The CDR3 contains 13 residues. V dropped 11 bases and J dropped 2 bases, with 16 bases sitting between them. Germline loops: CDR1 SEHNR, CDR2 FQNEAQ (reference sequence). The CDR3 DNA is TGTGCCGGGGCCCCGGGCGGAGCCTACGAGCAGTACTTC. This translates into CAGAPGGAYEQYF.

The V and J genes are TRBV29-1 and TRBJ2-7, with 10 positions matching TRBD2. V was clipped by 4 bases and J by 3 bases; unmatched bases: 9. Germline V gene data show CDR1 as SQVTM and CDR2 as ANQGSEA. The CDR3 contains 15 residues. The CDR3 nucleotides read TGCAGCGTTGGGGTAGCGGGAGGTGACGACTACGAGCAGTACTTC. This translates into CSVGVAGGDDYEQYF.

This chain uses TRBV6-2 or TRBV6-3 with TRBJ2-6; TRBD1 is a possible D gene (5 bases). Germline loops: CDR1 MNHEY, CDR2 SVGEGT. The CDR3 has 15 amino acids. V was cut by 5 bases and J by 1 base, with 9 bases left in between. In DNA form, the CDR3 reads TGTGCCAGCAGTAAGCAGGGTTCTGGGGCCAACGTCCTGACTTTC. It encodes CASSKQGSGANVLTF.

This chain uses TRBV15 with TRBJ2-7; TRBD2 matches at 8 bases. CDR1 and CDR2 from the germline V gene are LNHNV and YYDKDF (reference sequence). The CDR3 is 17 amino acids. Losses at the gene ends were 0 bases for V and 4 bases for J; bases not matched to a gene: 11. CDR3 sequence: CATSRDRTGGPGYEQYF. The CDR3 DNA sequence: TGTGCCACCAGCAGAGATCGGACGGGAGGGCCGGGGTACGAGCAGTACTTC. The full variable domain, its missing parts supplied by reference TRBV15 and TRBJ2-7, is DAMVIQNPRYQVTQFGKPVTLSCSQTLNHNVMYWYQQKSSQAPKLLFHYYDKDFNNEADTPDNFQSRRPNTSFCFLDIRSPGLGDTAMYLCATSRDRTGGPGYEQYFGPGTRLTVT.

The rearrangement joins TRBV25-1 to TRBJ2-5; D may match TRBD1 or TRBD2 (6 bases each). The CDR3 has 14 amino acids. V lost 5 bases to trimming and J lost 5 bases, with 15 bases between them. Germline CDR1 MGHDK, CDR2 SYGVNS. The CDR3 loop is CASSPRGQGETQYF. CDR3 DNA sequence: TGTGCCAGCAGTCCTCGGGGGCAGGGGGAGACCCAGTACTTC. Together with reference TRBV25-1 and TRBJ2-5, the CDR3 gives the full variable domain: EADIYQTPRYLVIGTGKKITLECSQTMGHDKMYWYQQDPGMELHLIHYSYGVNSTEKGDLSSESTVSRIRTEHFPLTLESARPSHTSQYLCASSPRGQGETQYFGPGTRLLVL.

This chain uses TRBV15 with TRBJ2-1; the D gene is possibly TRBD2 (7 bases). The CDR3 totals 15 residues. Germline V CDR1 and CDR2: LNHNV, YYDKDF (reference sequence). V dropped 4 bases and J dropped 5 bases, with 15 bases sitting between them. For the CDR3, the DNA is TGTGCCACCAGCATACAACGCGGGGGCAACAATGAGCAGTTCTTC. Translation gives CATSIQRGGNNEQFF.

The chain has TRBV15 and TRBJ1-5; D is unresolved. V dropped 1 base and J dropped 4 bases, with 11 bases sitting between them. The CDR3 totals 15 residues. Per germline, CDR1 LNHNV and CDR2 YYDKDF (reference sequence). The CDR3 spells CATSRVIGANQPQHF. CDR3 bases: TGTGCCACCAGCAGAGTTATTGGAGCAAATCAGCCCCAGCATTTT.

The V gene is TRBV29-1, the J gene TRBJ1-4; 10 positions agree with TRBD1. V dropped 4 bases and J dropped 7; count of bases not matched to a gene: 3. Germline values: CDR1 SQVTM, CDR2 ANQGSEA. The CDR3 totals 13 residues. The chain's CDR3 is CSVADRGPEKLFF. The CDR3 bases are TGCAGCGTTGCAGACAGGGGGCCTGAAAAACTGTTTTTT. Full variable domain (missing parts from reference TRBV29-1 and TRBJ1-4): SAVISQKPSRDICQRGTSLTIQCQVDSQVTMMFWYRQQPGQSLTLIATANQGSEATYESGFVIDKFPISRPNLTFSTLTVSNMSPEDSSIYLCSVADRGPEKLFFGSGTQLSVL.

The J gene is TRBJ2-1, the V gene TRBV9; tentatively, D is TRBD1 or TRBD2 (5 bases each). The CDR3 spans 12 residues. V lost 4 bases and J lost 9, with 11 bases in between. Germline V gives CDR1 SGDLS, CDR2 YYNGEE. CDR3 protein: CASSFPGPEQFF. In DNA, the CDR3 is TGTGCCAGCAGCTTCCCGGGACCTGAGCAGTTCTTC.

The genes are TRBV12-3 or TRBV12-4 and TRBJ1-4, with 9 bases fitting TRBD1. V shed 2 bases, J shed 6 bases, and the junction held 4 bases outside the gene matches. The CDR3 spans 15 residues. CDR3 bases: TGTGCCAGCAGTTTATCCGGGACAGGGTATGAAAAACTGTTTTTT. It specifies CASSLSGTGYEKLFF.

The chain employs TRBV7-9 and TRBJ2-5, with D possibly being TRBD1 (7 bases). From germline, CDR1 is SEHNR and CDR2 FQNEAQ (reference sequence). CDR3 size: 15 residues. V lost 2 bases and J 7 bases, leaving 17 bases between the germline ends. In DNA form, the CDR3 reads TGTGCCAGCAGCTTACCGGGGACAGACGGGGGGACCCAGTACTTC. Translated: CASSLPGTDGGTQYF.

The chain couples TRBV11-1 to TRBJ2-2; 10 nucleotides agree with TRBD1. Trimming removed 4 bases from V and 3 bases from J; junction bases left unmatched: 2. Germline-derived CDR1 and CDR2 are SGHAT and FQDESV (reference sequence). This CDR3 is built from 15 residues. The CDR3 is CASSWGTGDTGELFF. Written as DNA, the CDR3 is TGTGCCAGCAGCTGGGGGACAGGGGACACCGGGGAGCTGTTTTTT.

The chain is built from TRBV12-3 or TRBV12-4 and TRBJ1-5; TRBD1 agrees at 9 bases. Germline trimming cut 8 bases from V and 4 bases from J; bases unmatched to any gene: 12. CDR3 length equals 16 residues. CDR3 region: CASSLWETGGNQPQHF. In DNA, the CDR3 is TGTGCCAGCTCCCTCTGGGAGACAGGGGGGAATCAGCCCCAGCATTTT.

The rearrangement joins TRBV19 to TRBJ2-3; no reliable D call. The CDR3 length is 13 residues. V lost 3 bases and J 2 bases, leaving 6 bases between the germline ends. From germline, CDR1 is LNHDA and CDR2 SQIVND (reference sequence). The CDR3 coding sequence is TGTGCCAGTAGTATGGTAGTCACAGATACGCAGTATTTT. This codes for CASSMVVTDTQYF.

The V and J genes are TRBV12-3 or TRBV12-4 and TRBJ2-3, with D uncertain. Trimming shortened V by 7 bases and J by 1 base, and 12 bases separated the two germline ends. CDR3 length: 14 residues. The CDR3 loop reads CASKVADGTDTQYF. CDR3 in DNA: TGTGCCAGCAAAGTGGCAGATGGCACAGATACGCAGTATTTT.

This chain uses TRBV20-1 with TRBJ2-3, with D perhaps given as TRBD1 or TRBD2 (5 bases each). The germline gives CDR1 DFQATT, CDR2 SNEGSKA (reference sequence). The CDR3 spans 14 residues. With 6 bases removed from V and 2 bases from J, the gap between germline ends came to 15 bases. This chain's CDR3 is CSATGQTHTDTQYF. The CDR3 DNA reads as TGCAGTGCGACGGGGCAGACCCACACAGATACGCAGTATTTT.